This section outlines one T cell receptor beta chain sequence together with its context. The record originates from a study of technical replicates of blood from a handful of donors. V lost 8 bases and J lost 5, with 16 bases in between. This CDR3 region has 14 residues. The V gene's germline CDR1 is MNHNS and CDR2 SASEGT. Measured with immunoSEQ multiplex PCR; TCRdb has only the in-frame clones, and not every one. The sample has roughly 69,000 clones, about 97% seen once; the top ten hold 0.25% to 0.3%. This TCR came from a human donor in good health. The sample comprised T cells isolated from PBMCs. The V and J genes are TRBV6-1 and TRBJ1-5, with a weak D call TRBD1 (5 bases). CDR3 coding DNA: TGTGCCAGCTGGAGCAGGGCGGTGGATCAGCCCCAGCATTTT. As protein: CASWSRAVDQPQHF.